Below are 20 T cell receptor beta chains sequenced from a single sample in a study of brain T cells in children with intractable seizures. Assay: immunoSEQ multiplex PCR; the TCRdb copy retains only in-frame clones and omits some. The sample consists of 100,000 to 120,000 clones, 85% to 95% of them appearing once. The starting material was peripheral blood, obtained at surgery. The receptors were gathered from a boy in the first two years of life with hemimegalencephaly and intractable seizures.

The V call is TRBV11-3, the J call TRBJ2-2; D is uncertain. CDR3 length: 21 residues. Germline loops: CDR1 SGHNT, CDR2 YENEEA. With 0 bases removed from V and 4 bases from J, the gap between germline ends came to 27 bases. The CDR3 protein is CASSLDHKYTVRISGTGELFF. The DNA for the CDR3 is TGTGCCAGCAGCTTAGACCACAAGTACACGGTCCGAATATCGGGCACCGGGGAGCTGTTTTTT.

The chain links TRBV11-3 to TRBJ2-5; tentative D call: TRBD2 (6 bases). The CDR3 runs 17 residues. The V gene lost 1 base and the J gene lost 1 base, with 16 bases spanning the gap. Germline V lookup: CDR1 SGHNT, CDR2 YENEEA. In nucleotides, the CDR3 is TGTGCCAGCAGCTTAGCAGTTAGACTAGGGGCCCAAGAGACCCAGTACTTC. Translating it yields CASSLAVRLGAQETQYF.

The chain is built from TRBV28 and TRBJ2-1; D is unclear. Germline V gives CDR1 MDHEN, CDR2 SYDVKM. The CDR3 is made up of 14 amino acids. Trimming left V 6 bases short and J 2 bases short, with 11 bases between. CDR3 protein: CASRLLGTYNEQFF. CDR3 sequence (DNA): TGTGCCAGCAGACTGTTGGGTACCTACAATGAGCAGTTCTTC.

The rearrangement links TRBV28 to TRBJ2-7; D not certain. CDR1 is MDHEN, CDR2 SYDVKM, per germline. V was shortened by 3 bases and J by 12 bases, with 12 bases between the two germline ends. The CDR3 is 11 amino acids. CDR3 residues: CASSFGTFGYF. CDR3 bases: TGTGCCAGCAGTTTCGGCACCTTCGGGTACTTC.

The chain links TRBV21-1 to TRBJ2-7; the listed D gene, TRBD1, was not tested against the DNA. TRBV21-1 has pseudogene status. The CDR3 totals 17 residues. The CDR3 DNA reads TGTGCCAGCAGCGCCAGACGGAGGGACAGAGACAACTACGAGCAGTACTTC. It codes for CASSARRRDRDNYEQYF.

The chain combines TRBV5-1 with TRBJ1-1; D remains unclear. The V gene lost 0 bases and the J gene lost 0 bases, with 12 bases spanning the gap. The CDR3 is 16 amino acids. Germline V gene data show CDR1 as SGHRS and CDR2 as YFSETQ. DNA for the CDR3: TGCGCCAGCAGCTTGGAACGGGGAAGGATGAACACTGAAGCTTTCTTT. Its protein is CASSLERGRMNTEAFF.

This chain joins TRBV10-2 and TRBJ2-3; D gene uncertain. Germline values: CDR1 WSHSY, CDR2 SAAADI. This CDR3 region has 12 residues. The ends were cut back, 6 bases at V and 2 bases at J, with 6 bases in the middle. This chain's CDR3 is CASSYFTDTQYF. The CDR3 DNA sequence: TGCGCCAGCAGCTACTTCACAGATACGCAGTATTTT.

The CDR3 nucleotides read TGTGCCAGCAGCCCAATGGGACTAGCTCTTGGGGAGACCCAGTACTTC. Residues: CASSPMGLALGETQYF. V usage is TRBV9 and J usage is TRBJ2-5, with 9 nucleotides matching TRBD2. Trimming removed 4 bases from V and 5 bases from J; junction bases left unmatched: 12. The CDR3 runs to 16 residues. Germline V gene lookup returns CDR1 SGDLS and CDR2 YYNGEE.

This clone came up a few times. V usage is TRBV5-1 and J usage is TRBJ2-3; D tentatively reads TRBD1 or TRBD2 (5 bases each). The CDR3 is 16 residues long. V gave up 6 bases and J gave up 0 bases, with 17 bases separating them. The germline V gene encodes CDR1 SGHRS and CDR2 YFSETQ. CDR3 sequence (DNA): TGCGCCAGCAAGAGGGACGGGCCTTATAGCACAGATACGCAGTATTTT. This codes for CASKRDGPYSTDTQYF.

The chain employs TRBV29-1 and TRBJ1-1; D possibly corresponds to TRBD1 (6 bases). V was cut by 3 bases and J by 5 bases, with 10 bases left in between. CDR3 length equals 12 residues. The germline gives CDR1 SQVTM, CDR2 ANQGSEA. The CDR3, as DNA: TGCAGCGTTGACAGGGGAGGAACTGAAGCTTTCTTT. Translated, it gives CSVDRGGTEAFF.

For the CDR3, the DNA is TGTGCCAGCAGCTTAGCCGGCGTATCCCATCGCACAGATACGCAGTATTTT. It translates to CASSLAGVSHRTDTQYF. The rearrangement links TRBV7-6 to TRBJ2-3; D remains ambiguous. The CDR3 totals 17 residues. Looked up from germline, CDR1 is SGHVS and CDR2 is FNYEAQ. The ends were cut back, 0 bases at V and 1 base at J, with 14 bases in the middle.

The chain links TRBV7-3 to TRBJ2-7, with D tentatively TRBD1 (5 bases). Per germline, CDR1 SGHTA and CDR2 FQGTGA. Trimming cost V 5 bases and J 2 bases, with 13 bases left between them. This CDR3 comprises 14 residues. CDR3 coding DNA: TGTGCCAGCAGCCCAGGGAAGCCCCCCTACGAGCAGTACTTC. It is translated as CASSPGKPPYEQYF.

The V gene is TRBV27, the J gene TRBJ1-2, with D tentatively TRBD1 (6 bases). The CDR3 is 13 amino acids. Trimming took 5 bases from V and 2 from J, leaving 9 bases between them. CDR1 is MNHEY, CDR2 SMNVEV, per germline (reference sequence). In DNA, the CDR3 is TGTGCCAGCAGTGCACAGGGAAACTATGGCTACACCTTC. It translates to CASSAQGNYGYTF.

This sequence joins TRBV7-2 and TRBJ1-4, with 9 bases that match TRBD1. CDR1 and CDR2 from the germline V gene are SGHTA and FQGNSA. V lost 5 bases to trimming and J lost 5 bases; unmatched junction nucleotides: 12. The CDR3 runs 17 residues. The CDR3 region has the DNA TGTGCCAGCAGCACCCGCCTGACAGGGGGGGGGAATGAAAAACTGTTTTTT. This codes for CASSTRLTGGGNEKLFF.

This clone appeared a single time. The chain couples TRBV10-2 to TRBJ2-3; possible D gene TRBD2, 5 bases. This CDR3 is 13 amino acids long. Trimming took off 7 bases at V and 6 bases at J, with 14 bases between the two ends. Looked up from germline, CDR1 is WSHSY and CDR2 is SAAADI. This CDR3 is CASTQPTGDTQYF. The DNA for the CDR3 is TGCGCCAGCACGCAACCGACGGGGGATACGCAGTATTTT.

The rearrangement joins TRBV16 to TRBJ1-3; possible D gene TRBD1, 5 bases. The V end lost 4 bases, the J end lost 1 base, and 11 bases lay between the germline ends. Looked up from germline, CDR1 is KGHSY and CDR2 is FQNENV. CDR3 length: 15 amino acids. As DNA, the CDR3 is TGTGCCAGCAGCCTGACCCCAGGGTCTGGAAACACCATATATTTT. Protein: CASSLTPGSGNTIYF.

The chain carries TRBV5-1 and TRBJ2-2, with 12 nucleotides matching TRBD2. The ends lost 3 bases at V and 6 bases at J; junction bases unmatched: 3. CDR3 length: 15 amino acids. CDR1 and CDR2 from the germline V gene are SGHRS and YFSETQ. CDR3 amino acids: CASSSRLAGAGELFF. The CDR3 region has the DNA TGCGCCAGCAGCTCGCGACTAGCGGGGGCCGGGGAGCTGTTTTTT.

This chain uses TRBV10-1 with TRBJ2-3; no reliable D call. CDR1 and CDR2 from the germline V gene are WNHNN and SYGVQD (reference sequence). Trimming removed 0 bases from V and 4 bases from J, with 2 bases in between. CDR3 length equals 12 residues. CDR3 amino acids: CASSESADTQYF. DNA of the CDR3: TGCGCCAGCAGTGAGTCGGCAGATACGCAGTATTTT.

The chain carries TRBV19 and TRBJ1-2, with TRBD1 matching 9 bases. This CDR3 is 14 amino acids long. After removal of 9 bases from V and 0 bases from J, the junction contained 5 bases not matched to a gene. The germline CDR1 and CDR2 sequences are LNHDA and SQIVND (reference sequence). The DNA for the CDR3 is TGTGCCAGCACCCGGGACAGGGCTAACTATGGCTACACCTTC. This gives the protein CASTRDRANYGYTF.

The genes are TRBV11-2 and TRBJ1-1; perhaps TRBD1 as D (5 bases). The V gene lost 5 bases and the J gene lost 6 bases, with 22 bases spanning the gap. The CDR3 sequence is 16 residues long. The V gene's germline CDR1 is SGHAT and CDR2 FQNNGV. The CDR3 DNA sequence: TGTGCCAGCAGCCCGTTCTACCCAAGCCCGGGGGCTGAAGCTTTCTTT. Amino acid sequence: CASSPFYPSPGAEAFF.